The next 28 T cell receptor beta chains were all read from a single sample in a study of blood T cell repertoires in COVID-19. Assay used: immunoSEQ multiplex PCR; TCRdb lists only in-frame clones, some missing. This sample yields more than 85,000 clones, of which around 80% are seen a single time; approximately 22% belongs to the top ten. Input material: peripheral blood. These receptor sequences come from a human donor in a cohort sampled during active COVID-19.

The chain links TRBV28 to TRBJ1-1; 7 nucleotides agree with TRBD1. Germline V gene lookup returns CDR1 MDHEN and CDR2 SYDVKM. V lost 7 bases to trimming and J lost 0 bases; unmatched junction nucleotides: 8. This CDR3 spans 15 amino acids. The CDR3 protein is CASKDGTVMNTEAFF. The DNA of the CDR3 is TGTGCCAGCAAGGATGGGACAGTAATGAACACTGAAGCTTTCTTT. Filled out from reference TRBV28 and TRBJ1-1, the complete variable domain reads DVKVTQSSRYLVKRTGEKVFLECVQDMDHENMFWYRQDPGLGLRLIYFSYDVKMKEKGDIPEGYSVSREKKERFSLILESASTNQTSMYLCASKDGTVMNTEAFFGQGTRLTVV.

CDR3 DNA sequence: TGTGCCAGCAGCCAAGCGGATCGGCTAGCGGGAGTCGGGGAGCAGTACTTC. Translating gives CASSQADRLAGVGEQYF. V usage is TRBV4-2 and J usage is TRBJ2-7; TRBD2 matches at 10 bases. With 1 base clipped from V and 7 bases from J, the junction kept 13 bases outside the gene matches. The CDR3 is made up of 17 amino acids. Per the germline V gene, CDR1 is LGHNA and CDR2 is YNFKEQ.

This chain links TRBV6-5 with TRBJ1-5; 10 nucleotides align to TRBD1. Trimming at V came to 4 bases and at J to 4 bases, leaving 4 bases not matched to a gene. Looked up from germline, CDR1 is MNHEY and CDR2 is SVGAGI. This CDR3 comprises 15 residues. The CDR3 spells CASSFWDRGNQPQHF. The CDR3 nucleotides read TGTGCCAGCAGTTTTTGGGACAGGGGTAATCAGCCCCAGCATTTT.

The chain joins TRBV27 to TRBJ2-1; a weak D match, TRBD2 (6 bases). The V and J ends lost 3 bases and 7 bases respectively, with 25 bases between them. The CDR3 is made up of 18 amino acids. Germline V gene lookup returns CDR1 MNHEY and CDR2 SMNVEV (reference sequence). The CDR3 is CASSFLREKGGPGNEQFF. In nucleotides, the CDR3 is TGTGCCAGCAGTTTCCTACGAGAGAAGGGAGGTCCGGGGAATGAGCAGTTCTTC.

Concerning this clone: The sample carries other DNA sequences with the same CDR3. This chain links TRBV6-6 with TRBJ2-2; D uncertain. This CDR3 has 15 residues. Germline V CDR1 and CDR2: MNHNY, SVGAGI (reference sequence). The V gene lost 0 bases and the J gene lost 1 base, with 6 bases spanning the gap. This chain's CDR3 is CASSYSRGNTGELFF. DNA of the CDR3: TGTGCCAGCAGTTACTCGAGAGGGAACACCGGGGAGCTGTTTTTT.

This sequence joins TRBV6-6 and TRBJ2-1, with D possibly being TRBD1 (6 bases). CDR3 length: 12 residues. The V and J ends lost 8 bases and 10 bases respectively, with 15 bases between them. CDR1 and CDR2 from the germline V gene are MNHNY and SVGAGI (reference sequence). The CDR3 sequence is CASLRFDREQFF. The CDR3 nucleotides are TGTGCCAGCCTCCGATTCGACAGGGAGCAGTTCTTC.

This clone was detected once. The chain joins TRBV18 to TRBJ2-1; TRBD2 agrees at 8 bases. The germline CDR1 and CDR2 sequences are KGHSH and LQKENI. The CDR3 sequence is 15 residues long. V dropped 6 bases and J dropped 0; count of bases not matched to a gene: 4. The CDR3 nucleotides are TGTGCCAGCTCCGGGGGGGTCAGCTCCTACAATGAGCAGTTCTTC. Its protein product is CASSGGVSSYNEQFF.

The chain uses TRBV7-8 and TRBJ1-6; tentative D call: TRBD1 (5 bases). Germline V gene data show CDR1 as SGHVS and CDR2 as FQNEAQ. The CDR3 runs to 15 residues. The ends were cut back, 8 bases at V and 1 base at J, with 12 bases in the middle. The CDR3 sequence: CASGRGLSYNSPLHF. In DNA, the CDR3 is TGTGCCAGCGGCCGGGGCCTGTCCTATAATTCACCCCTCCACTTT.

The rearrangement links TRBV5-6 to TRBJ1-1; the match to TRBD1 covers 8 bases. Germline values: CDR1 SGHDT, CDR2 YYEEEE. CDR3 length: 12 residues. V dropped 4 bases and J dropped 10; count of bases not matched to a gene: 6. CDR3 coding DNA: TGTGCCAGCAGCGCAGGGGGCGCTGGAGCTTTCTTT. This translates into CASSAGGAGAFF.

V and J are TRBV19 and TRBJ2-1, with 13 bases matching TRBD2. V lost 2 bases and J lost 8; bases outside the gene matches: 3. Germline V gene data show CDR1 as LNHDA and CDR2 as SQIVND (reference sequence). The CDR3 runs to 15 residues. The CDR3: CASSIRTSGRDEQFF. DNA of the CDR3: TGTGCCAGTAGTATAAGGACTAGCGGGAGAGATGAGCAGTTCTTC.

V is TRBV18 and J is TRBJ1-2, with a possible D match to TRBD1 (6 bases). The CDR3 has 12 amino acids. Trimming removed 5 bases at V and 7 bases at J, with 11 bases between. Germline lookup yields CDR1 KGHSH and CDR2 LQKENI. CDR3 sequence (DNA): TGTGCCAGCTCATCTCAGGGGTCTGGCTACACCTTC. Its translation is CASSSQGSGYTF.

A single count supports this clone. CDR3 DNA: TGTGCCAGCAGCCAAGTTGCGGGTGAAAAACTGTTTTTT. Protein: CASSQVAGEKLFF. This chain joins TRBV3-1 (or the pseudogene TRBV3-2) and TRBJ1-4; D is unclear. Per germline, CDR1 LGHDT and CDR2 YNNKEL (reference sequence). The CDR3 length is 13 residues. Trimming pared 1 base from V and 7 bases from J, leaving 7 bases between.

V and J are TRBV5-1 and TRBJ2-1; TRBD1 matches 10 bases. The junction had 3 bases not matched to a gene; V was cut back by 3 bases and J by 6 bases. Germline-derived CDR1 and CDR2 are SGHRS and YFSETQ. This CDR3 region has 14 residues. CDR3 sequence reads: CASSSGTGVNEQFF. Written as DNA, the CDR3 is TGCGCCAGCAGCTCCGGGACAGGGGTCAATGAGCAGTTCTTC.

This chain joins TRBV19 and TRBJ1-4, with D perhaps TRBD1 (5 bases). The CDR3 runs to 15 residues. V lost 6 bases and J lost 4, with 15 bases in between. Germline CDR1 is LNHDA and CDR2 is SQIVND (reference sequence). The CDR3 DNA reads TGTGCCAGTAGCCGCAGGGCAGGGTATAATGAAAAACTGTTTTTT. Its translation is CASSRRAGYNEKLFF.

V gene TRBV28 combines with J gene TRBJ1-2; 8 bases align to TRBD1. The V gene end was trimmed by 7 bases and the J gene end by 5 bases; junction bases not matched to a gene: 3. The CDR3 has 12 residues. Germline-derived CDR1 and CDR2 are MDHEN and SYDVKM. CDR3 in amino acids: CASTWTGYGYTF. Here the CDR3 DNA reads TGTGCCAGCACCTGGACAGGGTATGGCTACACCTTC.

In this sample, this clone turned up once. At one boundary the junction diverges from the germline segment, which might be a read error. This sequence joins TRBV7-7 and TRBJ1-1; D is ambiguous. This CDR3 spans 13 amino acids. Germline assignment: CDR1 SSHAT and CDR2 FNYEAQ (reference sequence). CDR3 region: CASSLAPNTEAFF. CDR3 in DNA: TGTGCTAGCAGCTTAGCCCCTAACACTGAAGCTTTCTTT.

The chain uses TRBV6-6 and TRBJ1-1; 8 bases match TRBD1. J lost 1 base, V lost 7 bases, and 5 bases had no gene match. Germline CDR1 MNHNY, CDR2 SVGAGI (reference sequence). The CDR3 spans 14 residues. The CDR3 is CASTRTGRNTEAFF. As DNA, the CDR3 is TGTGCCAGCACCCGGACAGGGAGGAACACTGAAGCTTTCTTT.

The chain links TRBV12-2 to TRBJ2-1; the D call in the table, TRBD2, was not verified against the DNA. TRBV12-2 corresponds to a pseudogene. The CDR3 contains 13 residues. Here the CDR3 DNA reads TGTGCAAGTCGCCCATGTCTAGGCGATGAGCAGTTCTTC. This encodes CASRPCLGDEQFF.

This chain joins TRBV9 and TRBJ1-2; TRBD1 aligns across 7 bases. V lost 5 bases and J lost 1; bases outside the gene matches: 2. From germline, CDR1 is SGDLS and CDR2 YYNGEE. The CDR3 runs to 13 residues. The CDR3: CASSDRVNYGYTF. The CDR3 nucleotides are TGTGCCAGCAGTGACAGGGTTAACTATGGCTACACCTTC.

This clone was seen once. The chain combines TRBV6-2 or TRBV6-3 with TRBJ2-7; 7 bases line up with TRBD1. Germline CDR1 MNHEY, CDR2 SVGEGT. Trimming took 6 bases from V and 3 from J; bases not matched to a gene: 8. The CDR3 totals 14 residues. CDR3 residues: CASSRTGRHYEQYF. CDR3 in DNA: TGTGCCAGCAGCCGGACAGGTCGCCACTACGAGCAGTACTTC.

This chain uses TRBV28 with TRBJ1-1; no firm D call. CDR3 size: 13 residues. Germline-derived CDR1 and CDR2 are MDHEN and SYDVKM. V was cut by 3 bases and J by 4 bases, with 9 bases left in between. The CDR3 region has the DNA TGTGCCAGCAGTTTGGACTCGGGCACTGAAGCTTTCTTT. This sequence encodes CASSLDSGTEAFF.

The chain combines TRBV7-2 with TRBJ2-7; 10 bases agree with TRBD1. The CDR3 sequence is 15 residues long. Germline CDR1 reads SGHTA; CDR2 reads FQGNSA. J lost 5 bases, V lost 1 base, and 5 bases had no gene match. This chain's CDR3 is CASSLGGTGANEQYF. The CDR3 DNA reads TGTGCCAGCAGCTTAGGAGGGACAGGGGCGAACGAGCAGTACTTC.

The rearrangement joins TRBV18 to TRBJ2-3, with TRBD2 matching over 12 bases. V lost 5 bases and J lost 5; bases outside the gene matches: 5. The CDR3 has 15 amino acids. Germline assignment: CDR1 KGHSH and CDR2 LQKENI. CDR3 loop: CASSGRLAGEDTQYF. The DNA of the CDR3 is TGTGCCAGCTCAGGCCGACTAGCGGGGGAAGATACGCAGTATTTT.

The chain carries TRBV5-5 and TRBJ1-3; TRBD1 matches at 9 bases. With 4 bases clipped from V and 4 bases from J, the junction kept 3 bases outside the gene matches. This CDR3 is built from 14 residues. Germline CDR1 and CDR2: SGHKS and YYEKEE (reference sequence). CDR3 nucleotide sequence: TGTGCCAGCAGCCACGGGACAGGGGGAAACACCATATATTTT. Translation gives CASSHGTGGNTIYF.

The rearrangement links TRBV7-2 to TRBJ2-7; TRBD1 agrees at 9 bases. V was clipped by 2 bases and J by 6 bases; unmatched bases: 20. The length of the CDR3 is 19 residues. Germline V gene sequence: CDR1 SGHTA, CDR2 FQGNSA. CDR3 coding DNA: TGTACCAGCAGCTTATACAGGGCCGGGACAGGGTTCCCACGGAGCGAGCAGTACTTC. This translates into CTSSLYRAGTGFPRSEQYF.

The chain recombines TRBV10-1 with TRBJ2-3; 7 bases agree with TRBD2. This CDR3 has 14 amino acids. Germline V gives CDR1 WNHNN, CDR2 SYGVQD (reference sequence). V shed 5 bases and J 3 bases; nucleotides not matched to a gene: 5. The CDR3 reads CASSRAGPTDTQYF. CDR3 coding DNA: TGCGCCAGCAGTCGAGCGGGGCCTACAGATACGCAGTATTTT.

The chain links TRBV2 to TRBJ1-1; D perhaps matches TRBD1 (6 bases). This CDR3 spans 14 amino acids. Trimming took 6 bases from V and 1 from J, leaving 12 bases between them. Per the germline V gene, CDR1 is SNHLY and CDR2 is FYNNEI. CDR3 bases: TGTGCCAGCAGCCAGGGGCCGGGGAACACTGAAGCTTTCTTT. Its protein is CASSQGPGNTEAFF.

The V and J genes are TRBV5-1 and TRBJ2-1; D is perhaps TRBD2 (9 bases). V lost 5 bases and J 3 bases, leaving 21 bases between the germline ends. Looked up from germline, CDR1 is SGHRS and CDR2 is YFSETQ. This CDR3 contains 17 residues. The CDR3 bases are TGCGCCAGCAGAGGCCAGGGGGCGGGAGGGAGCTACAATGAGCAGTTCTTC. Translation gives CASRGQGAGGSYNEQFF.